This TCR beta chain came from a study of cytomegalovirus exposure and HLA in healthy donors. V dropped 3 bases and J dropped 5; count of bases not matched to a gene: 5. The CDR3 length is 15 residues. Germline values: CDR1 LNHDA, CDR2 SQIVND (reference sequence). This PCR relied on a set of 60 Vbeta primers and 13 Jbeta primers. Using immunoSEQ multiplex PCR, the repertoire was profiled, and TCRdb retains in-frame clones only, with some absent. The sample holds about 120,000 clones, around 78% seen once. The V call is TRBV19, the J call TRBJ2-1, with 9 bases lining up with TRBD2. Material for sequencing was PBMCs. The source of this sequence is a woman aged 25 to 39 in good health and CMV-seropositive. The CDR3 protein is CASSIGAGGNNEQFF. The DNA for the CDR3 is TGTGCCAGTAGTATTGGGGCGGGGGGGAACAATGAGCAGTTCTTC.